These 2 T cell receptor beta chains share one sample of origin, sequenced in a study of CD8 T cells in ankylosing spondylitis. TCRdb reanalysed the 5' RACE reads using MiXCR and keeps one entry per CDR3 protein. The repertoire holds fewer than 250,000 distinct CDR3 sequences, with about 10% as singletons. Sequenced: blood, either unsorted or a sorted T cell fraction (not recorded which). The receptors stem from a male donor with ankylosing spondylitis or in good health (not recorded which).

As regards this clonotype: Just one base apart from a much larger clone, this may be a read error. Here the CDR3 reads CASSPSRMVTDTQYF. The CDR3 DNA sequence: TGTGCCAGCTCACCAAGTAGGATGGTGACAGATACGCAGTATTTT. The chain carries TRBV18 and TRBJ2-3; no reliable D call. CDR1 and CDR2 (germline): KGHSH, LQKENI. V lost 2 bases, J lost 3 bases, and 12 bases lay in between. This CDR3 has 15 amino acids.

At least ten counts were recorded for this clonotype. The V and J genes are TRBV10-3 and TRBJ2-1, with 8 bases matching TRBD2. The trim removed 4 bases at V and 7 bases at J, leaving 6 bases unmatched. From germline, CDR1 is ENHRY and CDR2 SYGVKD. The length of the CDR3 is 14 residues. This chain's CDR3 is CAISASGGDNEQFF. Here the CDR3 DNA reads TGTGCCATCAGTGCCAGCGGGGGTGATAATGAGCAGTTCTTC.